This TCR beta chain was identified in a study of T cell responses to AZD1222 COVID-19 vaccine. Study conclusions and caveats: Nearly half of spike-specific TCRs reportedly target unmutated variant regions. CD4 TCRs covered the whole spike, strongest at regions 160-218 and 743-854. Among the donors, most were white British and more were female, and clonal diversity was possibly underestimated.

Clones were sequenced by immunoSEQ multiplex PCR, and TCRdb holds only the in-frame ones, with some missing. There are 150,000 or so clones in the sample; under 95% occur only once, and less than 1.3% lies in the top ten. Comments on this clone: Antigen specificity is unknown. This sample also contains other DNA sequences that code for the same CDR3.

Second-dose schedules of about 4 or about 12 weeks were combined. The germline gives CDR1 SEHNR, CDR2 FQNEAQ (reference sequence). This CDR3 spans 14 amino acids. V shed 1 base and J shed 1 base, with 7 bases lying between them. Here the sequenced sample was peripheral blood, taken 28 days after the second AZD1222 dose. The clonotype originates from an adult who received the AZD1222 COVID-19 vaccine. The V and J genes are TRBV7-9 and TRBJ1-1; no clear D gene. The CDR3 nucleotides read TGTGCCAGCAGCTTAGTAGGCCCGAACACTGAAGCTTTCTTT. Translated: CASSLVGPNTEAFF.